Shown below are 27 T cell receptor beta chains from a single sample sequenced in a study of blood T cell repertoires in COVID-19. Method: immunoSEQ multiplex PCR; TCRdb's copy keeps in-frame clones and lacks some. This repertoire shows roughly 250,000 clones, around 87% found once; its top ten account for roughly 1.6%. Sequencing was done on a sample of PBMCs or T cells enriched from blood (not recorded which). All receptors come from a woman between 50 and 59 years old who had recovered from COVID-19.

The rearrangement uses TRBV9 and TRBJ2-2, with unresolved D. Trimming stripped 0 bases from V and 0 bases from J, with 9 bases between. CDR3 length: 16 residues. Germline-derived CDR1 and CDR2 are SGDLS and YYNGEE. CDR3 residues: CASSVESSANTGELFF. DNA of the CDR3: TGTGCCAGCAGCGTAGAAAGTTCGGCGAACACCGGGGAGCTGTTTTTT.

This chain links TRBV7-9 with TRBJ2-3; 12 bases line up with TRBD2. Trimming took 5 bases from V and 3 from J; bases not matched to a gene: 9. CDR3 length: 17 residues. Germline V lookup: CDR1 SEHNR, CDR2 FQNEAQ (reference sequence). The CDR3 nucleotides are TGTGCCAGCAGCAATGAAAGGACTAGCGGGAAAACAGATACGCAGTATTTT. This translates into CASSNERTSGKTDTQYF. Variable domain in full (rest from reference TRBV7-9 and TRBJ2-3): DTGVSQNPRHKITKRGQNVTFRCDPISEHNRLYWYRQTLGQGPEFLTYFQNEAQLEKSRLLSDRFSAERPKGSFSTLEIQRTEQGDSAMYLCASSNERTSGKTDTQYFGPGTRLTVL.

J is TRBJ2-1 and V is TRBV27; 11 bases agree with TRBD2. The V gene end was trimmed by 5 bases and the J gene end by 8 bases; junction bases not matched to a gene: 11. Germline CDR1 and CDR2: MNHEY and SMNVEV (reference sequence). The length of the CDR3 is 16 residues. DNA of the CDR3: TGTGCCAGCAGTACGACATTAGCGGGAGGGCCTGATGAGCAGTTCTTC. It encodes CASSTTLAGGPDEQFF.

V is TRBV5-1 and J is TRBJ1-4; D remains unclear. CDR3 length: 19 residues. Germline assignment: CDR1 SGHRS and CDR2 YFSETQ. V was clipped by 4 bases and J by 2 bases, with 24 bases between them. CDR3 sequence: CASSPNRGLPRGTNEKLFF. As DNA, the CDR3 is TGCGCCAGCAGCCCCAACCGAGGACTGCCGCGAGGGACTAATGAAAAACTGTTTTTT.

The V and J genes are TRBV20-1 and TRBJ2-5; TRBD1 matches 7 bases. The J segment lost 4 bases and the V segment lost 3 bases, leaving 5 bases of the junction unmatched. This CDR3 is 13 amino acids long. Germline values: CDR1 DFQATT, CDR2 SNEGSKA (reference sequence). CDR3 in amino acids: CSASATGRETQYF. CDR3 sequence (DNA): TGCAGTGCTAGTGCGACAGGGAGAGAGACCCAGTACTTC.

The J gene is TRBJ2-7, the V gene TRBV4-1; 9 nucleotides match TRBD2. The CDR3 is made up of 18 amino acids. The junction had 13 bases not matched to a gene; V was cut back by 4 bases and J by 0 bases. Germline loops: CDR1 MGHRA, CDR2 YSYEKL. The CDR3 sequence: CASSPGKLAGQSSYEQYF. The CDR3 DNA is TGCGCCAGCAGCCCAGGGAAGCTAGCGGGGCAAAGCTCCTACGAGCAGTACTTC.

This CDR3 is CASSTGGEDEQYF. The CDR3 DNA follows: TGTGCCAGCAGTACCGGAGGGGAGGACGAGCAGTACTTC. The V call is TRBV12-3 or TRBV12-4, the J call TRBJ2-7; D might be TRBD2 (6 bases). CDR3 length: 13 residues. Trimming took off 5 bases at V and 5 bases at J, with 13 bases between the two ends.

J is TRBJ2-7 and V is TRBV7-8, with 7 bases fitting TRBD2. The germline V gene has CDR1 SGHVS and CDR2 FQNEAQ. V was pared by 6 bases and J by 5 bases, with 10 bases of the junction left unmatched. The CDR3 sequence is 14 residues long. The CDR3 sequence is CASSLRESLDEQYF. CDR3 sequence (DNA): TGTGCCAGCAGTTTGCGGGAGAGTCTAGACGAGCAGTACTTC.

J is TRBJ1-1 and V is TRBV29-1, with 8 bases lining up with TRBD1. This CDR3 is 13 amino acids long. Trimming cost V 6 bases and J 4 bases; bases outside gene matches: 7. Germline V gene lookup returns CDR1 SQVTM and CDR2 ANQGSEA. CDR3 sequence (DNA): TGCAGCGTCATACAGGGGGGTGGCACTGAAGCTTTCTTT. Protein sequence: CSVIQGGGTEAFF.

This CDR3 reads CASSRDRSTDTQYF. The CDR3 coding sequence is TGCGCCAGCAGCCGAGACAGGAGCACAGATACGCAGTATTTT. The genes are TRBV5-1 and TRBJ2-3; D possibly corresponds to TRBD1 (6 bases). The germline V gene encodes CDR1 SGHRS and CDR2 YFSETQ. CDR3 length: 14 amino acids. The V gene lost 4 bases and the J gene lost 0 bases, with 9 bases spanning the gap.

The genes are TRBV18 and TRBJ2-7; 9 bases agree with TRBD2. CDR1 KGHSH and CDR2 LQKENI come from the germline V gene. The V segment lost 6 bases and the J segment 6 bases; nucleotides outside the gene matches: 12. The length of the CDR3 is 15 residues. Written as DNA, the CDR3 is TGTGCCAGCTCGTATTCCGGGACTAGCCTCGGCGAGCAGTACTTC. It specifies CASSYSGTSLGEQYF.

The J gene is TRBJ2-3, the V gene TRBV5-1, with 9 bases aligning to TRBD2. CDR3 length: 14 amino acids. CDR1 and CDR2 from the germline V gene are SGHRS and YFSETQ. V trimming: 6 bases; J trimming: 2 bases; junction bases outside the gene matches: 4. CDR3 protein: CASTLAGDTDTQYF. The DNA for the CDR3 is TGCGCCAGCACCTTAGCGGGAGACACAGATACGCAGTATTTT. Filled out from reference TRBV5-1 and TRBJ2-3, the complete variable domain reads KAGVTQTPRYLIKTRGQQVTLSCSPISGHRSVSWYQQTPGQGLQFLFEYFSETQRNKGNFPGRFSGRQFSNSRSEMNVSTLELGDSALYLCASTLAGDTDTQYFGPGTRLTVL.

V is TRBV5-1 and J is TRBJ2-2, with 8 bases aligning to TRBD1. The V segment lost 3 bases and the J segment 4 bases; nucleotides outside the gene matches: 8. CDR1 is SGHRS and CDR2 is YFSETQ in the germline V gene. This CDR3 spans 16 amino acids. As DNA, the CDR3 is TGCGCCAGCAGCTCACCGGGACAGGACTTCACCGGGGAGCTGTTTTTT. Translation gives CASSSPGQDFTGELFF. The entire variable domain, with the rest obtained from reference TRBV5-1 and TRBJ2-2, is as follows: KAGVTQTPRYLIKTRGQQVTLSCSPISGHRSVSWYQQTPGQGLQFLFEYFSETQRNKGNFPGRFSGRQFSNSRSEMNVSTLELGDSALYLCASSSPGQDFTGELFFGEGSRLTVL.

The chain uses TRBV5-1 and TRBJ2-5; 7 bases are shared with TRBD2. V lost 2 bases and J lost 5; bases outside the gene matches: 12. Germline V gives CDR1 SGHRS, CDR2 YFSETQ. This CDR3 has 16 amino acids. As DNA, the CDR3 is TGCGCCAGCAGCTTTTGGCAGGGAGGGCTTCGTGAGACCCAGTACTTC. Translating gives CASSFWQGGLRETQYF.

The chain carries TRBV5-6 and TRBJ2-3, with D possibly TRBD1 on 6 matching bases. The V and J ends lost 3 bases and 8 bases respectively, with 31 bases between them. Germline CDR1 SGHDT, CDR2 YYEEEE. The CDR3 sequence is 19 residues long. CDR3 in amino acids: CASSSSSHRTLIVQGTQYF. CDR3 sequence (DNA): TGTGCCAGCAGCTCTTCATCGCACCGCACCTTAATAGTACAGGGTACGCAGTATTTT.

This chain uses TRBV3-1 (or the pseudogene TRBV3-2) with TRBJ2-3; 12 bases are a match to TRBD2. V was clipped by 7 bases and J by 6 bases; unmatched bases: 11. CDR1 and CDR2 from the germline V gene are LGHDT and YNNKEL (reference sequence). CDR3 length: 16 residues. In DNA, the CDR3 is TGTGCCAGCACCCCGACTAGCGGGAGTTTATCGGATACGCAGTATTTT. Its translation is CASTPTSGSLSDTQYF.

The chain recombines TRBV28 with TRBJ2-3; D may be TRBD1 (7 bases). Germline V gene lookup returns CDR1 MDHEN and CDR2 SYDVKM. The CDR3 totals 12 residues. CDR3 nucleotides: TGTGCTAACGGGAGAGGGGGCGATACGCAGTATTTT. As protein: CANGRGGDTQYF.

The rearrangement links TRBV12-5 to TRBJ2-7; unclear D gene. In germline, CDR1 is LGHNT, CDR2 FRNRAP. Trimming left V 2 bases short and J 2 bases short, with 10 bases between. This CDR3 has 14 amino acids. CDR3 DNA sequence: TGTGCTAGTGGTTTGATGCCAGGCACCTACGAGCAGTACTTC. This gives the protein CASGLMPGTYEQYF.

This clone was counted only a few times. The chain employs TRBV30 and TRBJ2-7; D uncertain. Trimming shortened V by 1 base and J by 9 bases, and 10 bases separated the two germline ends. The CDR3 sequence is 11 residues long. CDR1 is GTSNPN and CDR2 is SVGIG in the germline V gene (reference sequence). CDR3 sequence reads: CAWSDRTRQYF. DNA of the CDR3: TGTGCCTGGAGTGACAGAACTCGGCAGTACTTC.

The chain recombines TRBV28 with TRBJ2-7; tentatively, D is TRBD1 (5 bases). The CDR3 has 12 residues. Germline CDR1 is MDHEN and CDR2 is SYDVKM. V was pared by 5 bases and J by 4 bases, with 9 bases between. The CDR3 DNA sequence: TGTGCCAGCAGTAGGGGTATTTACGAGCAGTACTTC. Residues: CASSRGIYEQYF.

The J gene is TRBJ1-1, the V gene TRBV14; no reliable D call. This CDR3 comprises 13 residues. The germline gives CDR1 SGHDN, CDR2 FVKESK. V was shortened by 1 base and J by 0 bases, with 3 bases between the two germline ends. CDR3 loop: CASSQVLNTEAFF. Here the CDR3 DNA reads TGTGCCAGCAGCCAAGTCTTGAACACTGAAGCTTTCTTT.

This chain connects TRBV11-3 to TRBJ2-1; no firm D call. V lost 4 bases and J lost 5, with 6 bases in between. The CDR3 extends over 12 amino acids. The germline CDR1 and CDR2 sequences are SGHNT and YENEEA. The CDR3 DNA is TGTGCCAGCAGCTCGGAGAACAATGAGCAGTTCTTC. It yields the protein CASSSENNEQFF.

This clone was seen at least ten times. V usage is TRBV6-1 and J usage is TRBJ1-2; the D gene is possibly TRBD1 (5 bases). The CDR3 is 15 residues long. V dropped 1 base and J dropped 4 bases, with 13 bases sitting between them. Germline CDR1 MNHNS, CDR2 SASEGT. Here the CDR3 reads CASSEDGGGSYGYTF. In DNA form, the CDR3 reads TGTGCCAGCAGTGAAGATGGGGGGGGTAGCTATGGCTACACCTTC.

This sequence joins TRBV18 and TRBJ1-3; no firm D call. This CDR3 has 16 amino acids. Trimming took 5 bases from V and 2 from J, leaving 16 bases between them. From germline, CDR1 is KGHSH and CDR2 LQKENI. The CDR3 here is CASSASPGSTGNTIYF. DNA of the CDR3: TGTGCCAGCTCAGCTTCGCCCGGGAGTACTGGAAACACCATATATTTT.

V gene TRBV9 combines with J gene TRBJ2-1, with 14 bases aligning to TRBD2. The length of the CDR3 is 16 residues. Trimming cost V 4 bases and J 9 bases; bases outside gene matches: 9. Germline CDR1 reads SGDLS; CDR2 reads YYNGEE. CDR3 in amino acids: CASSSGLAGGEREQFF. The DNA for the CDR3 is TGTGCCAGCAGCTCAGGACTAGCGGGAGGTGAGCGTGAGCAGTTCTTC. The full variable domain, completed using reference TRBV9 and TRBJ2-1, is DSGVTQTPKHLITATGQRVTLRCSPRSGDLSVYWYQQSLDQGLQFLIQYYNGEERAKGNILERFSAQQFPDLHSELNLSSLELGDSALYFCASSSGLAGGEREQFFGPGTRLTVL.

This chain connects TRBV10-3 to TRBJ2-2; D is possibly TRBD2 (6 bases). CDR1 and CDR2 from the germline V gene are ENHRY and SYGVKD. Trimming removed 0 bases at V and 3 bases at J, with 17 bases between. The CDR3 is 18 residues long. Written as DNA, the CDR3 is TGTGCCATCAGTGAGTCGAATTTCTGGGACTCCTACACCGGGGAGCTGTTTTTT. Protein product: CAISESNFWDSYTGELFF.

The chain uses TRBV5-1 and TRBJ1-4; TRBD1 aligns across 8 bases. Trimming removed 0 bases from V and 5 bases from J; junction bases left unmatched: 3. Looked up from germline, CDR1 is SGHRS and CDR2 is YFSETQ. The CDR3 extends over 15 amino acids. CDR3 in DNA: TGCGCCAGCAGCTTGGAGGGACAGGAGAATGAAAAACTGTTTTTT. Its translation is CASSLEGQENEKLFF.